These 14 T cell receptor beta chains share one sample of origin, sequenced in a study of regulatory T cells in long-lasting Graves disease. For TCR beta, libraries came from iRepertoire HTBI primers and Arm-PCR of CDR3 regions. TCRdb called the multiplex PCR reads again in MiXCR, with one record for every CDR3 protein. The table has 400,000 to 500,000 distinct CDR3 sequences, about 15% seen once. The sample's time point: newly diagnosed GD, antithyroid drugs for less than 3 months. Generation of the TCR library employed RNA extracted from PBMCs. These data also formed part of another study, on T cells in Graves' hyperthyroidism and ophthalmopathy.

The sequences come from peripheral blood mononuclear cells (PBMCs), collected at new diagnosis, from a patient treated with antithyroid drugs. The receptors here all came from a woman under 30 with Graves disease.

This clonotype was found many times. V gene TRBV11-2 combines with J gene TRBJ2-1, with a tentative D call TRBD2 (6 bases). The CDR3 sequence is 16 residues long. V was trimmed by 2 bases and J by 1 base, leaving 12 bases between them. CDR1 and CDR2 from the germline V gene are SGHAT and FQNNGV. The CDR3 region is CASSLFGGISYNEQFF. In nucleotides, the CDR3 is TGTGCCAGCAGCTTATTCGGCGGGATATCCTACAATGAGCAGTTCTTC. Filled out from reference TRBV11-2 and TRBJ2-1, the complete variable domain reads EAGVAQSPRYKIIEKRQSVAFWCNPISGHATLYWYQQILGQGPKLLIQFQNNGVVDDSQLPKDRFSAERLKGVDSTLKIQPAKLEDSAVYLCASSLFGGISYNEQFFGPGTRLTVL.

This clonotype occurred many times. V gene TRBV24-1 combines with J gene TRBJ2-5, with 7 positions matching TRBD1. V was pared by 7 bases and J by 3 bases, with 10 bases of the junction left unmatched. The length of the CDR3 is 15 residues. Germline CDR1 is KGHDR and CDR2 is SFDVKD. CDR3 region: CATSAPGTAKETQYF. The CDR3 DNA reads as TGTGCCACCAGCGCGCCCGGGACAGCGAAAGAGACCCAGTACTTC.

A few counts support this clonotype. No conserved phenylalanine or tryptophan ends this CDR3, so it is likely a read error. The chain carries TRBV7-7 and TRBJ1-2; D unresolved. The CDR3 consists of 14 residues. CDR1 and CDR2 (germline): SSHAT, FNYEAQ (reference sequence). DNA for the CDR3: TGTGCTAGCACCCTCGAATCCCCTCACTATGGCTACACCTTA. Translated: CASTLESPHYGYTL.

On this clonotype itself: A much larger clonotype is one base distant, so this may be a read error. J is TRBJ2-7 and V is TRBV12-3 or TRBV12-4; no reliable D call. The V end was cut by 3 bases, the J end by 4 bases, with 13 bases between. The CDR3 is made up of 14 amino acids. The CDR3 DNA follows: TGTGCCAGCAGTTTTATTGGCGAACAGTACGAGCAGTACTTC. Protein sequence: CASSFIGEQYEQYF.

This clonotype was detected a few times. The V and J genes are TRBV27 and TRBJ1-6; TRBD1 matches 8 bases. This CDR3 spans 14 amino acids. Germline V lookup: CDR1 MNHEY, CDR2 SMNVEV (reference sequence). Trimming at V came to 6 bases and at J to 13 bases, leaving 11 bases not matched to a gene. The CDR3 DNA sequence: TGTGCCAGCAGCTTAAGACAGGGGCTTTCTCCCCTCCACTTT. It yields the protein CASSLRQGLSPLHF.

The V call is TRBV6-1, the J call TRBJ2-1, with D unclear. V was shortened by 6 bases and J by 16 bases, with 16 bases between the two germline ends. The CDR3 has 11 residues. CDR1 is MNHNS, CDR2 SASEGT, per germline. The CDR3 sequence is CASSDRLGLFF. The CDR3 region has the DNA TGTGCCAGCAGCGACCGGCTAGGTCTCTTCTTC.

The V and J genes are TRBV7-2 and TRBJ2-7; 7 positions match TRBD2. After removal of 5 bases from V and 0 bases from J, the junction contained 10 bases not matched to a gene. From germline, CDR1 is SGHTA and CDR2 FQGNSA. The CDR3 extends over 16 amino acids. Here the CDR3 reads CASSARGSSISYEQYF. The CDR3 nucleotides read TGTGCCAGCAGCGCACGCGGGAGTTCGATCTCCTACGAGCAGTACTTC. The full variable domain, with the rest looked up from reference TRBV7-2 and TRBJ2-7, is GAGVSQSPSNKVTEKGKDVELRCDPISGHTALYWYRQSLGQGLEFLIYFQGNSAPDKSGLPSDRFSAERTGGSVSTLTIQRTQQEDSAVYLCASSARGSSISYEQYFGPGTRLTVT.

This chain uses TRBV6-1 with TRBJ2-2; 10 bases line up with TRBD1. The CDR3 length is 14 residues. Per the germline V gene, CDR1 is MNHNS and CDR2 is SASEGT. Trimming cost V 7 bases and J 6 bases; bases outside gene matches: 5. The CDR3 reads CASNRDRGPGELFF. Here the CDR3 DNA reads TGTGCCAGCAATAGGGACAGGGGTCCCGGGGAGCTGTTTTTT.

This clonotype was detected many times. The chain has TRBV29-1 and TRBJ2-1; 8 bases match TRBD2. V lost 8 bases and J lost 0; bases outside the gene matches: 3. Germline assignment: CDR1 SQVTM and CDR2 ANQGSEA. CDR3 size: 13 residues. Written as DNA, the CDR3 is TGCAGCCTACTAGCGGTCTCCTACAATGAGCAGTTCTTC. It is translated as CSLLAVSYNEQFF.

This clonotype was recorded at least ten times. As DNA, the CDR3 is TGTGCCAGCAGTTTGATCCTGGCAGATACGCAGTATTTT. Encoded protein: CASSLILADTQYF. V and J are TRBV27 and TRBJ2-3, with unresolved D. Trimming stripped 3 bases from V and 4 bases from J, with 8 bases between. CDR1 is MNHEY and CDR2 is SMNVEV in the germline V gene (reference sequence). This CDR3 has 13 residues.

This clonotype was observed a handful of times. CDR3 in DNA: TGTGCCAGCGGCACCGTCGACTCCTACGAGCAGTACTTC. This gives the protein CASGTVDSYEQYF. The V call is TRBV28, the J call TRBJ2-7; D is uncertain. The CDR3 consists of 13 residues. CDR1 MDHEN and CDR2 SYDVKM come from the germline V gene. With 8 bases removed from V and 0 bases from J, the gap between germline ends came to 11 bases.

This clonotype was counted ten times or more. This rearrangement joins TRBV5-1 to TRBJ2-1; tentatively, D is TRBD1 (6 bases). V lost 6 bases and J 6 bases, leaving 19 bases between the germline ends. This CDR3 is 15 amino acids long. In germline, CDR1 is SGHRS, CDR2 YFSETQ. CDR3 region: CASIPSQGSPNEQFF. The CDR3 bases are TGCGCCAGCATCCCAAGCCAGGGGTCCCCCAATGAGCAGTTCTTC.

The rearrangement uses TRBV2 and TRBJ2-1; a weak D match, TRBD1 (6 bases). Deletions cut 9 bases from V and 11 bases from J, with 14 bases between. The length of the CDR3 is 11 residues. The germline V gene encodes CDR1 SNHLY and CDR2 FYNNEI. Here the CDR3 reads CARTLGGQQFF. CDR3 coding DNA: TGTGCCAGAACCTTAGGGGGACAGCAGTTCTTC.

This clonotype was observed many times. The chain has TRBV7-2 and TRBJ2-7; D remains unclear. Germline V gives CDR1 SGHTA, CDR2 FQGNSA. The length of the CDR3 is 13 residues. The V and J ends lost 4 bases and 3 bases respectively, with 10 bases between them. CDR3 loop: CASSSWAGYEQYF. In nucleotides, the CDR3 is TGTGCCAGCAGCTCCTGGGCAGGCTACGAGCAGTACTTC.